This T cell receptor beta chain is from a study of blood T cell repertoires in COVID-19. TCRdb's copy holds only in-frame clones and misses some; the assay was immunoSEQ multiplex PCR. Of more than 200,000 clones in the sample, approximately 80% are singletons; the top ten hold 4.3%. Trimming removed 0 bases from V and 4 bases from J, with 7 bases in between. From germline, CDR1 is SGHDT and CDR2 YYEEEE. CDR3 length: 14 residues. This TCR came from a man under 40 with acute COVID-19. The specimen was PBMCs or T cells enriched from blood (not recorded which). The chain carries TRBV5-6 and TRBJ1-4; no definite D call. Here the CDR3 reads CASSLDSRNEKLFF. The CDR3, as DNA: TGTGCCAGCAGCTTGGACAGCCGTAATGAAAAACTGTTTTTT.